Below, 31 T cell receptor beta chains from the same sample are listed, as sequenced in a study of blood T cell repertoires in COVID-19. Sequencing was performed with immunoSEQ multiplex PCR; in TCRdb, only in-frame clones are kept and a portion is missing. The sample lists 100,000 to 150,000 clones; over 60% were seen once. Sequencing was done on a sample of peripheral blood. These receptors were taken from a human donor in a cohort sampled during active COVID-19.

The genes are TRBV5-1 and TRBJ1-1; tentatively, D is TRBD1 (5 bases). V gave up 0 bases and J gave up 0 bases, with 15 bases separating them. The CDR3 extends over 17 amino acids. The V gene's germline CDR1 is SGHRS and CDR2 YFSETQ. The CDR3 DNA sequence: TGCGCCAGCAGCTTGGCTGGGGCCGGACGAATGAACACTGAAGCTTTCTTT. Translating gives CASSLAGAGRMNTEAFF.

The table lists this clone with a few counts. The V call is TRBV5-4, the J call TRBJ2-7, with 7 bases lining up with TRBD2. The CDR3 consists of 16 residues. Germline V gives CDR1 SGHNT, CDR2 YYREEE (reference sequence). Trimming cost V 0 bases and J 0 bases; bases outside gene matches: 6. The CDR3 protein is CASSLDASGNSYEQYF. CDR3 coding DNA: TGTGCCAGCAGCTTGGATGCTAGCGGAAACTCCTACGAGCAGTACTTC.

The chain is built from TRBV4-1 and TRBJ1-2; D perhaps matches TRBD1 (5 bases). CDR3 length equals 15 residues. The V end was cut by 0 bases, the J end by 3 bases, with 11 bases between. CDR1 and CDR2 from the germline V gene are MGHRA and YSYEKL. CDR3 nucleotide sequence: TGCGCCAGCAGCCAAGATGGGGCGGCGGACTATGGCTACACCTTC. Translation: CASSQDGAADYGYTF.

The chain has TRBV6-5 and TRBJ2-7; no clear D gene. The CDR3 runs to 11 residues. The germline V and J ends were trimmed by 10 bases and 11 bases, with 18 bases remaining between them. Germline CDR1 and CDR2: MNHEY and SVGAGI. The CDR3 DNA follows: TGTGCCACCCAGGCCCCCGAAACAAAGTACTTC. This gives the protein CATQAPETKYF.

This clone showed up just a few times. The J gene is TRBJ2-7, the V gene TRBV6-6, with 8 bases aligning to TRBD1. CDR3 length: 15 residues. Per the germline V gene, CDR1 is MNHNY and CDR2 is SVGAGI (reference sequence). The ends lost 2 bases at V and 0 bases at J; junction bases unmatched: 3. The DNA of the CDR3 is TGTGCCAGCAGTTACGGGGACAGGAGCTCCTACGAGCAGTACTTC. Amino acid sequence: CASSYGDRSSYEQYF.

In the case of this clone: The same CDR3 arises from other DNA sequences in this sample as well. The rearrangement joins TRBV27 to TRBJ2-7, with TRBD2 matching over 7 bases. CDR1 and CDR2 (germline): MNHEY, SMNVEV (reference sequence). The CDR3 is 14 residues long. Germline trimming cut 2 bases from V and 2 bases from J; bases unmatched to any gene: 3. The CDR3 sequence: CASSLSGVTYEQYF. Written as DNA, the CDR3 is TGTGCCAGCAGTTTAAGCGGGGTTACCTACGAGCAGTACTTC.

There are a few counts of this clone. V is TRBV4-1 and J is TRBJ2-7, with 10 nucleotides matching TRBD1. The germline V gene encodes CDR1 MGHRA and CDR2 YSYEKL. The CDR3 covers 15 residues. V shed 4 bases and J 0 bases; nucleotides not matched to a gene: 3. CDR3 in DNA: TGCGCCAGCAGCCCGGGACAGGGGAACTCCTACGAGCAGTACTTC. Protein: CASSPGQGNSYEQYF.

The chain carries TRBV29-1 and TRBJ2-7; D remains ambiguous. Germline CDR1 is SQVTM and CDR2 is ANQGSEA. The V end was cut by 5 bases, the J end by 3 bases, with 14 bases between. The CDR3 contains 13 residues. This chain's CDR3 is CSVPGRMDYEQYF. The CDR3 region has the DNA TGCAGCGTTCCTGGGCGAATGGACTACGAGCAGTACTTC.

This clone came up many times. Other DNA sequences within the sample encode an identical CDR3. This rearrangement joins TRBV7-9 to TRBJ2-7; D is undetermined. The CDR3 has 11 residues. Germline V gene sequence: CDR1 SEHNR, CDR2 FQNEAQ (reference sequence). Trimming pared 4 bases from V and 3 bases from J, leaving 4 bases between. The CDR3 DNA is TGTGCCAGCAGCTCCGTCTACGAGCAGTACTTC. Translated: CASSSVYEQYF.

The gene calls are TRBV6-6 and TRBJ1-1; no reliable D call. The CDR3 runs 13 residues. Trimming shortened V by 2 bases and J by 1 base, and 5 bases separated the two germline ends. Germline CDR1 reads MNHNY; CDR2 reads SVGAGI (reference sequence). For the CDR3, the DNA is TGTGCCAGCAGTTACGGCGGGAACACTGAAGCTTTCTTT. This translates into CASSYGGNTEAFF.

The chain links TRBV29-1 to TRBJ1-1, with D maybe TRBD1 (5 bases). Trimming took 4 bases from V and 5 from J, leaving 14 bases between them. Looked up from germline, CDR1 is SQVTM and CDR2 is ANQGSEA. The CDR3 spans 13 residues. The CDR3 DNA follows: TGCAGCGTTGGGGGGAGGGTTGGGACTGAAGCTTTCTTT. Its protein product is CSVGGRVGTEAFF.

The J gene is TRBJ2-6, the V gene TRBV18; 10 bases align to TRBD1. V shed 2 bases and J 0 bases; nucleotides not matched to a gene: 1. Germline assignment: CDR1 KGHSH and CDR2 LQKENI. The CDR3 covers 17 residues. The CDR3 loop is CASSPWDRGSGANVLTF. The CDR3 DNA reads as TGTGCCAGCTCACCATGGGACAGGGGCTCTGGGGCCAACGTCCTGACTTTC.

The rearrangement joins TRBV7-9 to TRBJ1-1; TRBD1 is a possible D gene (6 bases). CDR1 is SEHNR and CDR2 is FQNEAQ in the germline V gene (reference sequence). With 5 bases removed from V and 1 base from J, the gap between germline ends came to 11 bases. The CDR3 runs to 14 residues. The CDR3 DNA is TGTGCCAGCAGCCCCGGACAGAAGAACACTGAAGCTTTCTTT. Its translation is CASSPGQKNTEAFF.

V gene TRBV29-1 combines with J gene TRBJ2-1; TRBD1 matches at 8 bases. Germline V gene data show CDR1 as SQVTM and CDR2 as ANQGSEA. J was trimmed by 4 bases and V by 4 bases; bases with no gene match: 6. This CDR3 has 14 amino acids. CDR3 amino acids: CSVVGTGAYNEQFF. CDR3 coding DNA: TGCAGCGTTGTCGGGACAGGTGCTTACAATGAGCAGTTCTTC.

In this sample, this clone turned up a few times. The CDR3 nucleotides are TGTGCCAGCTCAAGTCTTACAGGGGGCCGCACTGAAGCTTTCTTT. Its protein product is CASSSLTGGRTEAFF. V usage is TRBV18 and J usage is TRBJ1-1, with 9 bases lining up with TRBD1. This CDR3 contains 15 residues. The V segment lost 5 bases and the J segment 4 bases; nucleotides outside the gene matches: 8. Germline lookup yields CDR1 KGHSH and CDR2 LQKENI.

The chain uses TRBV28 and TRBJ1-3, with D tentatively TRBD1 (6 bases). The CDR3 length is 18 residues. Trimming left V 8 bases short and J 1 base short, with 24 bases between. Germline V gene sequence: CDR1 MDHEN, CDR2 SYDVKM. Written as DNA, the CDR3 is TGTGCCAGCCAGATTGGCACGGGGGGCGGGGTTTCTGGAAACACCATATATTTT. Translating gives CASQIGTGGGVSGNTIYF.

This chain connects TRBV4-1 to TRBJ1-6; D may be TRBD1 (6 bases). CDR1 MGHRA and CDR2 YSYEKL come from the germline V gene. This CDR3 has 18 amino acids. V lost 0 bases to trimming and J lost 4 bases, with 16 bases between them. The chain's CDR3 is CASSQDITGLNYNSPLHF. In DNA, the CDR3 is TGCGCCAGCAGCCAAGATATAACAGGGCTAAATTATAATTCACCCCTCCACTTT.

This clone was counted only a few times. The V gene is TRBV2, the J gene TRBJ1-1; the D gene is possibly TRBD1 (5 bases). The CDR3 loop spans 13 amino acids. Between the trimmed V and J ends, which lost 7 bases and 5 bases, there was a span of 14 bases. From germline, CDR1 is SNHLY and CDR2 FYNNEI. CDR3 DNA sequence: TGTGCCAGCAATGGAGGGGAGGGGACTGAAGCTTTCTTT. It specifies CASNGGEGTEAFF.

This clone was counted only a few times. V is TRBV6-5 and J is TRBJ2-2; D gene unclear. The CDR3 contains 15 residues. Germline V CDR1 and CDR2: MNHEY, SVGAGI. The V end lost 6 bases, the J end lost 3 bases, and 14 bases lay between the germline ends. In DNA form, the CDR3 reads TGTGCCAGCAGGAGCACTTCGCCCTACACCGGGGAGCTGTTTTTT. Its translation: CASRSTSPYTGELFF.

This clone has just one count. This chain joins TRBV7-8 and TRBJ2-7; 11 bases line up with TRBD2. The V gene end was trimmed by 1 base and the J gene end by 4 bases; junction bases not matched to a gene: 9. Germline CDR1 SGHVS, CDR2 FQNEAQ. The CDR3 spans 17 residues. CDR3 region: CASSLGLAGGRGYEQYF. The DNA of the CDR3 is TGTGCCAGCAGCTTAGGGCTAGCGGGAGGTAGGGGTTACGAGCAGTACTTC.

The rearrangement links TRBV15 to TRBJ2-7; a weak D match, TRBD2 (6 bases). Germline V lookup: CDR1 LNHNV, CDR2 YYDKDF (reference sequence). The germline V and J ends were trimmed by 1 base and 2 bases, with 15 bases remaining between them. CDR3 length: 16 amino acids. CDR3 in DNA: TGTGCCACCAGCAGAGTCGGGGGTCTCGAGACCTACGAGCAGTACTTC. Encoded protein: CATSRVGGLETYEQYF.

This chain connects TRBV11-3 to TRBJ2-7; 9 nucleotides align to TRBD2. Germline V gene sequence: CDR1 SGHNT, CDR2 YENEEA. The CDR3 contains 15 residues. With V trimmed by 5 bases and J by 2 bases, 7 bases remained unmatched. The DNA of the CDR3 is TGTGCCAGCAGCCCCCTAGCGGGACATCCCTACGAGCAGTACTTC. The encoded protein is CASSPLAGHPYEQYF.

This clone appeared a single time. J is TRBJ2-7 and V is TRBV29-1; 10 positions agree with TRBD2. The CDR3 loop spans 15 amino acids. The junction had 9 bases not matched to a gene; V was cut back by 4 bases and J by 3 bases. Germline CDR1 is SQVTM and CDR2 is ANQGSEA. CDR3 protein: CSVVGSGGQNYEQYF. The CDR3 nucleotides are TGCAGCGTTGTGGGTAGCGGGGGGCAAAACTACGAGCAGTACTTC.

The CDR3 reads CASSRTSESYEQYF. The CDR3 region has the DNA TGTGCCAGCAGTCGGACTAGCGAATCCTACGAGCAGTACTTC. The chain has TRBV5-5 and TRBJ2-7, with 9 bases that match TRBD2. Looked up from germline, CDR1 is SGHKS and CDR2 is YYEKEE (reference sequence). J lost 1 base, V lost 5 bases, and 4 bases had no gene match. The length of the CDR3 is 14 residues. Complete variable domain (other parts from reference TRBV5-5 and TRBJ2-7): DAGVTQSPTHLIKTRGQQVTLRCSPISGHKSVSWYQQVLGQGPQFIFQYYEKEERGRGNFPDRFSARQFPNYSSELNVNALLLGDSALYLCASSRTSESYEQYFGPGTRLTVT.

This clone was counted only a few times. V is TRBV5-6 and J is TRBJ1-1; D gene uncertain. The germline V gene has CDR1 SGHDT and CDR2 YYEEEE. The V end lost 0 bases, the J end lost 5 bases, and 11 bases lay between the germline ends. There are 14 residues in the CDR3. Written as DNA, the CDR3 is TGTGCCAGCAGCTTGGCTTCCTACGAAACTGAAGCTTTCTTT. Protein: CASSLASYETEAFF.

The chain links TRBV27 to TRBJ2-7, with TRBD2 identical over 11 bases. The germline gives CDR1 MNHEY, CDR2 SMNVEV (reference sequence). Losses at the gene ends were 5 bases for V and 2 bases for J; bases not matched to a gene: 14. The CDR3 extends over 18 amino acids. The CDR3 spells CASSPLGPTSGAPYEQYF. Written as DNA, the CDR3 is TGTGCCAGCAGTCCCCTCGGACCGACTAGCGGGGCTCCCTACGAGCAGTACTTC.

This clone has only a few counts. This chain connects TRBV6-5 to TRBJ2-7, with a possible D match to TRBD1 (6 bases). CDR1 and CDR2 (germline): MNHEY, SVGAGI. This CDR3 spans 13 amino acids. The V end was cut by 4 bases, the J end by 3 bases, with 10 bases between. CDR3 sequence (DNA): TGTGCCAGCAGTTTTCAGGGGAGCTACGAGCAGTACTTC. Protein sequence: CASSFQGSYEQYF.

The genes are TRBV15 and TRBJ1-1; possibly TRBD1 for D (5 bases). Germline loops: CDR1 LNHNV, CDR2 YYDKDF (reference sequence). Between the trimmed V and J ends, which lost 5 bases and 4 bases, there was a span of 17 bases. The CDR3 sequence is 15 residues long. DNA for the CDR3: TGTGCCACCAGCTTGGAGTTCCAGGGAACCACTGAAGCTTTCTTT. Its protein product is CATSLEFQGTTEAFF.

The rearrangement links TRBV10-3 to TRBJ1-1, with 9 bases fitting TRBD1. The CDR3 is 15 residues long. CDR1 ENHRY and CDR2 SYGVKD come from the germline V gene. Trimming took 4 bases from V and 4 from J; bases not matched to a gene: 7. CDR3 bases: TGTGCCATCAGTGGTTCGGACAGGGGAGGCACTGAAGCTTTCTTT. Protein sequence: CAISGSDRGGTEAFF.

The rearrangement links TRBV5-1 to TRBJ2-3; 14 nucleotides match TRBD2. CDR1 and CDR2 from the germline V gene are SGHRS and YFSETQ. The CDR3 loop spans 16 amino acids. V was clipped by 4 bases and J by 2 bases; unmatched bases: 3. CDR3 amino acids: CASSMGLAGATDTQYF. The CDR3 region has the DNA TGCGCCAGCAGCATGGGACTAGCGGGAGCCACAGATACGCAGTATTTT. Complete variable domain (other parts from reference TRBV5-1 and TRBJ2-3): KAGVTQTPRYLIKTRGQQVTLSCSPISGHRSVSWYQQTPGQGLQFLFEYFSETQRNKGNFPGRFSGRQFSNSRSEMNVSTLELGDSALYLCASSMGLAGATDTQYFGPGTRLTVL.

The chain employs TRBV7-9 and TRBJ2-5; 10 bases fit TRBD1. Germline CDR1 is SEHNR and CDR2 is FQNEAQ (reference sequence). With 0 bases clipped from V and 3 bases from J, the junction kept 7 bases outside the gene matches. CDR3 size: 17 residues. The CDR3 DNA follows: TGTGCCAGCAGCTTAGCGCGGACAGGGGGTTCCGAAGAGACCCAGTACTTC. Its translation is CASSLARTGGSEETQYF.